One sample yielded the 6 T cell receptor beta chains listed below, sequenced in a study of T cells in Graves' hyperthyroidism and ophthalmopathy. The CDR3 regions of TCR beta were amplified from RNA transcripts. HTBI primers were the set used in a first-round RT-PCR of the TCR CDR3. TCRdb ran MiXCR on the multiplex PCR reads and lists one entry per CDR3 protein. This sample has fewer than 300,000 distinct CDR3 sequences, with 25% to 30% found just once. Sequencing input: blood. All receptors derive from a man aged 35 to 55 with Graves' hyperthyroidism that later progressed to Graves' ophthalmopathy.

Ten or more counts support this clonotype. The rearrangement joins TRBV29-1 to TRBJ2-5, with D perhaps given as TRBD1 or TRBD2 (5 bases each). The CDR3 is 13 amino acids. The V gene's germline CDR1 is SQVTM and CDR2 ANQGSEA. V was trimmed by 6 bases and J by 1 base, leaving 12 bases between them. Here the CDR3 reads CSVMGPTQETQYF. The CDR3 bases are TGCAGCGTGATGGGACCGACCCAAGAGACCCAGTACTTC.

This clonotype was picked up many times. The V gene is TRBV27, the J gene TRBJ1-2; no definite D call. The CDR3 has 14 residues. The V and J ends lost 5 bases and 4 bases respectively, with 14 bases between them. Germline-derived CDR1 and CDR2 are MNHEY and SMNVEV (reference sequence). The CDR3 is CASSPNPSAYGYTF. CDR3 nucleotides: TGTGCCAGCAGTCCCAATCCGTCGGCCTATGGCTACACCTTC.

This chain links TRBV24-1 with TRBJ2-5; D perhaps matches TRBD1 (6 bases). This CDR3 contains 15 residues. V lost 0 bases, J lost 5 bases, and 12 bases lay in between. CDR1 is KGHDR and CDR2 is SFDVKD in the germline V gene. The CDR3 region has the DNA TGTGCCACCAGTGATTTGGTGGGGGCCGGTGAGACCCAGTACTTC. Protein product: CATSDLVGAGETQYF.

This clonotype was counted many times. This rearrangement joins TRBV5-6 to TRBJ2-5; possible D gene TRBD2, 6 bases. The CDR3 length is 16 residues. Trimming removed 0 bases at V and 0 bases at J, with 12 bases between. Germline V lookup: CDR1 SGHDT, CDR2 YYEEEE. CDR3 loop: CASSLVSGAYQETQYF. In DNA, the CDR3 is TGTGCCAGCAGCTTGGTGTCGGGAGCGTACCAAGAGACCCAGTACTTC.

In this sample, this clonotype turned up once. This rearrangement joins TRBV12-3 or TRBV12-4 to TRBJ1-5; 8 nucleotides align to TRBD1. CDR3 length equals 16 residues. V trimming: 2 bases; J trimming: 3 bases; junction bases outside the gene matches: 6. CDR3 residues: CASSLCSGGLNQPQHF. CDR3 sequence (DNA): TGTGCCAGCAGTTTATGCTCAGGGGGCCTCAATCAGCCCCAGCATTTT.

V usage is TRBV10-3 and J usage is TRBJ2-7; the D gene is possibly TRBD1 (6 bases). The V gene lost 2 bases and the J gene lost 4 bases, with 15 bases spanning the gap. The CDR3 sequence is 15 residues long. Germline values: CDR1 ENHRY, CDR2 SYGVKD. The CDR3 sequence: CAISEPLQGKYEQYF. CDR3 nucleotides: TGTGCCATCAGTGAGCCCCTACAGGGAAAGTACGAGCAGTACTTC.